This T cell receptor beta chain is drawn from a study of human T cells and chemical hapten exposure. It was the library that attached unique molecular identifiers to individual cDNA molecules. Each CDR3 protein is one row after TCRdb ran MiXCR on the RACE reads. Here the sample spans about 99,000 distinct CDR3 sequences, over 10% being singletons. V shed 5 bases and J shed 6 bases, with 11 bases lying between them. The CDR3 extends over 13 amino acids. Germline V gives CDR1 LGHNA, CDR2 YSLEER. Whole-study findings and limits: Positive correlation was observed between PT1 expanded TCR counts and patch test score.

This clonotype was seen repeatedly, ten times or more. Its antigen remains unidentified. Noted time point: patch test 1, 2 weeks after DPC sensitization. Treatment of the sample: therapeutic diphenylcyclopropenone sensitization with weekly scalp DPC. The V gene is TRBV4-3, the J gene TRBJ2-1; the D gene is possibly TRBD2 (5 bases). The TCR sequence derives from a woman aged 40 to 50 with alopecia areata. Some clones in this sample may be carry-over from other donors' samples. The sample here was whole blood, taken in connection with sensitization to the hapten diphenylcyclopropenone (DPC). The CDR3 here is CASSTQGLNEQFF. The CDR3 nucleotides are TGCGCCAGCAGCACACAAGGACTCAATGAGCAGTTCTTC.